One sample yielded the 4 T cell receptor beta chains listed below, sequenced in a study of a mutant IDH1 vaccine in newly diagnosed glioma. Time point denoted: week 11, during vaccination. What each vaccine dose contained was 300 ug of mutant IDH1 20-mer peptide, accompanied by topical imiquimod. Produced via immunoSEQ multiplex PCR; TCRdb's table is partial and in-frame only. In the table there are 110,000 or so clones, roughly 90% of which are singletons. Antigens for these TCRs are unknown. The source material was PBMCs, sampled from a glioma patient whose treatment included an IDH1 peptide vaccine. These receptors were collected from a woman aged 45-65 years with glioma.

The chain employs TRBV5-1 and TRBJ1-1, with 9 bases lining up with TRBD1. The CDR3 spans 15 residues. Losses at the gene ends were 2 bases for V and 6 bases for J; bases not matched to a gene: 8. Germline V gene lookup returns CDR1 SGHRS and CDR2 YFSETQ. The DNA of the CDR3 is TGCGCCAGCAGCTTACAGGGGGCCGGGGTCCCTGAAGCTTTCTTT. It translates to CASSLQGAGVPEAFF.

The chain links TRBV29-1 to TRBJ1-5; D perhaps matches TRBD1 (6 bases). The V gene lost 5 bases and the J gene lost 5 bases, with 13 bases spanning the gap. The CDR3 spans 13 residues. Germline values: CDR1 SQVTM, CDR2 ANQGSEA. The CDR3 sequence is CSVQNRADQPQHF. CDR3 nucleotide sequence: TGCAGCGTTCAAAACAGGGCAGATCAGCCCCAGCATTTT.

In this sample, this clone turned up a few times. The CDR3 loop reads CAWSSGPMNNEQFF. The CDR3 DNA follows: TGTGCCTGGAGTTCTGGTCCGATGAACAATGAGCAGTTCTTC. J is TRBJ2-1 and V is TRBV30; D call uncertain. This CDR3 has 14 amino acids. Germline assignment: CDR1 GTSNPN and CDR2 SVGIG (reference sequence). The V end lost 2 bases, the J end lost 5 bases, and 13 bases lay between the germline ends.

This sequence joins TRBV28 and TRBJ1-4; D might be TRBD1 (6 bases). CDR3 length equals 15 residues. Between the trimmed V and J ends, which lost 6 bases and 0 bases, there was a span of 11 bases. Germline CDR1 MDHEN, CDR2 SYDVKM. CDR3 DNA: TGTGCCAGCAGAGGGGGATCGTCAACTAATGAAAAACTGTTTTTT. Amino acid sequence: CASRGGSSTNEKLFF.